This T cell receptor beta chain derives from a study of shared clonotypes between healthy human individuals. Using immunoSEQ multiplex PCR, the repertoire was profiled, and TCRdb retains in-frame clones only, with some absent. This table has over 850,000 clones, approximately 78% appearing once. The germline V gene has CDR1 MDHEN and CDR2 SYDVKM. V was clipped by 2 bases and J by 2 bases, with 9 bases between them. The CDR3 sequence is 15 residues long. Concerning this clone: At the DNA level, this CDR3 is encoded by other sequences in the same sample as well.

V is TRBV28 and J is TRBJ2-2, with D perhaps given as TRBD1 or TRBD2 (6 bases each). The sample comprised memory CD4+ T cells from PBMCs. Stated subset: CD45RA-negative fraction. This sequence was found in a man younger than 30 in good health. Some clones in this sample may be carry-over from other donors' samples. CDR3 DNA: TGTGCCAGCAGTTTAGGGGGGCTAAACACCGGGGAGCTGTTTTTT. This gives the protein CASSLGGLNTGELFF.